This TCR beta chain was captured by sequencing in a study of identifying expanded T cells in peripheral blood. TCRdb keeps only in-frame clones here, not all; method: immunoSEQ multiplex PCR. Found here are roughly 90,000 clones, 80% to 90% of them singletons; the top ten hold roughly 4%. Trimming removed 2 bases at V and 7 bases at J, with 9 bases between. Germline V gene lookup returns CDR1 SEHNR and CDR2 FQNEAQ (reference sequence). The CDR3 is 14 amino acids. The receptor was isolated from a person between 18 and 75 years old in good health. The J gene is TRBJ1-6, the V gene TRBV7-9; D perhaps matches TRBD1 (5 bases). Input material: blood. CDR3 nucleotides: TGTGCCAGCAGCTTACGGGGGTTGAATTCACCCCTCCACTTT. This gives the protein CASSLRGLNSPLHF.